The 9 T cell receptor beta chains presented below share a single source sample, sequenced in a study of OX40 agonist ivuxolimab in advanced cancers. Sequenced by immunoSEQ multiplex PCR; TCRdb stores in-frame clones only, minus some. The table has 65,000 to 75,000 clones, roughly 90% seen once. Source: CD4+ or CD8+ T cells sorted from blood, taken in a trial of the OX40 agonist ivuxolimab. The receptor source for this set is an adult with an advanced solid tumor such as melanoma, head and neck, liver or kidney cancer.

A few counts support this clone. The rearrangement joins TRBV2 to TRBJ1-2, with D hard to call. The CDR3 runs 14 residues. CDR1 is SNHLY, CDR2 FYNNEI, per germline. With 6 bases removed from V and 4 bases from J, the gap between germline ends came to 15 bases. The CDR3 nucleotides read TGTGCCAGCAGCGACCGAGAGCATAGCTATGGCTACACCTTC. Protein sequence: CASSDREHSYGYTF.

The chain combines TRBV9 with TRBJ2-2; possibly TRBD1 for D (5 bases). The CDR3 consists of 15 residues. Germline V gene data show CDR1 as SGDLS and CDR2 as YYNGEE. V gave up 3 bases and J gave up 2 bases, with 11 bases separating them. DNA of the CDR3: TGTGCCAGCAGCGCGACAGTGACTAACACCGGGGAGCTGTTTTTT. This sequence encodes CASSATVTNTGELFF.

The chain joins TRBV28 to TRBJ1-2, with D perhaps TRBD1 (5 bases). V shed 3 bases and J shed 5 bases, with 19 bases lying between them. This CDR3 comprises 16 residues. Germline-derived CDR1 and CDR2 are MDHEN and SYDVKM. The CDR3 sequence is CASSFKGWFGGYGYTF. The CDR3, as DNA: TGTGCCAGCAGTTTCAAAGGGTGGTTCGGGGGGTATGGCTACACCTTC.

The rearrangement uses TRBV28 and TRBJ2-6; D unclear. CDR3 length: 15 residues. Between the trimmed V and J ends, which lost 4 bases and 4 bases, there was a span of 11 bases. Germline V gene data show CDR1 as MDHEN and CDR2 as SYDVKM. The CDR3 sequence: CASSSYNPGANVLTF. The CDR3 DNA is TGTGCCAGCAGTTCGTACAATCCCGGGGCCAACGTCCTGACTTTC.

The chain has TRBV4-2 and TRBJ2-1; possibly TRBD2 for D (6 bases). The length of the CDR3 is 16 residues. V was trimmed by 6 bases and J by 6 bases, leaving 21 bases between them. Germline V gene data show CDR1 as LGHNA and CDR2 as YNFKEQ. This CDR3 is CASSLETGVGSNEQFF. The DNA for the CDR3 is TGTGCCAGCAGTCTCGAGACGGGGGTGGGGAGCAATGAGCAGTTCTTC.

The J gene is TRBJ2-7, the V gene TRBV29-1; D gene uncertain. V lost 6 bases and J lost 1, with 10 bases in between. CDR3 length: 12 residues. In germline, CDR1 is SQVTM, CDR2 ANQGSEA. This CDR3 reads CSVSGTSYEQYF. The DNA for the CDR3 is TGCAGCGTGTCCGGCACGTCCTACGAGCAGTACTTC.

The chain combines TRBV30 with TRBJ2-5; D is ambiguous. The germline CDR1 and CDR2 sequences are GTSNPN and SVGIG (reference sequence). This CDR3 spans 14 amino acids. Trimming took 2 bases from V and 6 from J, leaving 16 bases between them. CDR3 nucleotides: TGTGCCTGGAGTCCCCCGTTGCCGGTCCAGACCCAGTACTTC. Translation gives CAWSPPLPVQTQYF.

The chain carries TRBV5-1 and TRBJ1-1; 7 bases map to TRBD1. The CDR3 totals 14 residues. J was trimmed by 12 bases and V by 0 bases; bases with no gene match: 11. The germline V gene has CDR1 SGHRS and CDR2 YFSETQ. CDR3 sequence: CASSLEGRQGRTFF. The CDR3 nucleotides are TGCGCCAGCAGCTTGGAAGGGAGACAGGGACGGACTTTCTTT.

The chain is built from TRBV4-2 and TRBJ1-2; D uncertain. The germline CDR1 and CDR2 sequences are LGHNA and YNFKEQ. CDR3 length equals 14 residues. Trimming removed 0 bases from V and 8 bases from J, with 13 bases in between. As DNA, the CDR3 is TGTGCCAGCAGCCAAGATAGTGCGGGCCGGGGCTACACCTTC. Protein sequence: CASSQDSAGRGYTF.